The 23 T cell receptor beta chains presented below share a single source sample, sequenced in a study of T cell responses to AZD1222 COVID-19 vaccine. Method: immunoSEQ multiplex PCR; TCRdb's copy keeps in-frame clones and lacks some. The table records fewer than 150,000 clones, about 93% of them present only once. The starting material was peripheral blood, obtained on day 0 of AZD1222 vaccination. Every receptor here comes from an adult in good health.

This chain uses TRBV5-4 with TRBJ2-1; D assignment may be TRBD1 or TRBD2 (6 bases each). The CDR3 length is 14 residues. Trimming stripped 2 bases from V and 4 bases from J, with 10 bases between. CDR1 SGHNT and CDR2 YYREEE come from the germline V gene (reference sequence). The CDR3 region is CASSFGGPYNEQFF. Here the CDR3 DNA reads TGTGCCAGCAGCTTCGGGGGCCCATACAATGAGCAGTTCTTC.

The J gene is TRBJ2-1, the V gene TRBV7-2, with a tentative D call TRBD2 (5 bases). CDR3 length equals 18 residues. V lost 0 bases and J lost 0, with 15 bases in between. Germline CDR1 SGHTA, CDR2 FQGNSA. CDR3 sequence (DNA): TGTGCCAGCAGCTTAGCGCGTGAAGGAGGCTTCTCCTACAATGAGCAGTTCTTC. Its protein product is CASSLAREGGFSYNEQFF.

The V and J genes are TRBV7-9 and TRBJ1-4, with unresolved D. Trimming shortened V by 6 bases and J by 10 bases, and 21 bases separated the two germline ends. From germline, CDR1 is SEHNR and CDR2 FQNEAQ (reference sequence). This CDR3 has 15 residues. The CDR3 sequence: CASRRESTSRGKLFF. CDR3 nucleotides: TGTGCCAGCAGGAGAGAGTCGACAAGCCGGGGAAAACTGTTTTTT.

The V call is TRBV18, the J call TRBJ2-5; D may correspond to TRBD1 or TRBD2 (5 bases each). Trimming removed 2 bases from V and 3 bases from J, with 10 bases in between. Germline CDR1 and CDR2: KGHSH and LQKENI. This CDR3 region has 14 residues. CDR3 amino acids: CASSPVGDEETQYF. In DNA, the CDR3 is TGTGCCAGCTCACCAGTCGGGGACGAAGAGACCCAGTACTTC.

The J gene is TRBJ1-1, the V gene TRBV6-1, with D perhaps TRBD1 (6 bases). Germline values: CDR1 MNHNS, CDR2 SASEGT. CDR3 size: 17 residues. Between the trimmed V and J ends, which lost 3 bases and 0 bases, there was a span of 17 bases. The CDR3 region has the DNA TGTGCCAGCAGTGATTTAGGACGGGGGGCAATGAACACTGAAGCTTTCTTT. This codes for CASSDLGRGAMNTEAFF.

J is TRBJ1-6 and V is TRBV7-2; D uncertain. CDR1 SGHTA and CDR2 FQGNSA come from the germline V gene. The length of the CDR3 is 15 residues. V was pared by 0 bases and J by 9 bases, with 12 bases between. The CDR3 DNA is TGTGCCAGCAGCTTAGCGATGGGAACGGCTTCACCCCTCCACTTT. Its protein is CASSLAMGTASPLHF.

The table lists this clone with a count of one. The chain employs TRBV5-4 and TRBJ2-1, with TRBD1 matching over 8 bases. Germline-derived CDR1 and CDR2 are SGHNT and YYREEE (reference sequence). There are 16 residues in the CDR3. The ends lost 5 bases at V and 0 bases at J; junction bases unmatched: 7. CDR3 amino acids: CASRSTGASSYNEQFF. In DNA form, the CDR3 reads TGTGCCAGCAGGTCGACAGGGGCGAGCTCCTACAATGAGCAGTTCTTC.

In DNA, the CDR3 is TGTGCCAGCAGTTACTCAGAGGGTCCCTATGGCTACACCTTC. Its protein product is CASSYSEGPYGYTF. The rearrangement links TRBV6-5 to TRBJ1-2; D unclear. CDR3 size: 14 residues. Deletions cut 0 bases from V and 4 bases from J, with 9 bases between. Germline loops: CDR1 MNHEY, CDR2 SVGAGI.

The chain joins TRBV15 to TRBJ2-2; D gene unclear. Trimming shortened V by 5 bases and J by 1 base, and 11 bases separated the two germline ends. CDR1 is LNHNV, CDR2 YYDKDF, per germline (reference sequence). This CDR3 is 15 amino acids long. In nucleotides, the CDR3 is TGTGCCACCAGCTCAAACCAGAGGAACACCGGGGAGCTGTTTTTT. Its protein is CATSSNQRNTGELFF. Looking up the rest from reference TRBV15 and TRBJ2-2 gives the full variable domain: DAMVIQNPRYQVTQFGKPVTLSCSQTLNHNVMYWYQQKSSQAPKLLFHYYDKDFNNEADTPDNFQSRRPNTSFCFLDIRSPGLGDTAMYLCATSSNQRNTGELFFGEGSRLTVL.

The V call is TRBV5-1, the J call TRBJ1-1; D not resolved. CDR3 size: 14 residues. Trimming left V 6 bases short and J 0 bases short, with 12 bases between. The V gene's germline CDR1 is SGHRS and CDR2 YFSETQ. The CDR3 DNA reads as TGCGCCAGCACCCCAGGAGGATTGAACACTGAAGCTTTCTTT. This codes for CASTPGGLNTEAFF.

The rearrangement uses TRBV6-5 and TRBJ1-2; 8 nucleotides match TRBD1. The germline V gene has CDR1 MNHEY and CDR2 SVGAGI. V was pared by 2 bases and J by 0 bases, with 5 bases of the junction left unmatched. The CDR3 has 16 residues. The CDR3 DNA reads TGTGCCAGCAGTTACAGAGGGACAGGAGCTAACTATGGCTACACCTTC. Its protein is CASSYRGTGANYGYTF.

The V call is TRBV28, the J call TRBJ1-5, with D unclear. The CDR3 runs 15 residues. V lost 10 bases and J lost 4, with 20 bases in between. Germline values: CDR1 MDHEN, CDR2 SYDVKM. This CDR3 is CAITQEFWGNQPQHF. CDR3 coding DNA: TGTGCCATCACCCAAGAGTTCTGGGGAAATCAGCCCCAGCATTTT.

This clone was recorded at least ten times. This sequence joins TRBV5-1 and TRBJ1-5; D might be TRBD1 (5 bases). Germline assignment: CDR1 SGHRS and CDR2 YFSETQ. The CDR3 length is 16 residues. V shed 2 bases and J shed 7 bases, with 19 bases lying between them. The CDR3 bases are TGCGCCAGCAGCTTCAAACGGCACTTCGGGGCCCAGCCCCAGCATTTT. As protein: CASSFKRHFGAQPQHF.

Here the CDR3 reads CSVVGDSANEQFF. The CDR3 coding sequence is TGCAGCGTTGTTGGTGACTCGGCGAATGAGCAGTTCTTC. This chain connects TRBV29-1 to TRBJ2-1; D unresolved. The V end lost 4 bases, the J end lost 7 bases, and 14 bases lay between the germline ends. CDR1 and CDR2 from the germline V gene are SQVTM and ANQGSEA. The CDR3 contains 13 residues.

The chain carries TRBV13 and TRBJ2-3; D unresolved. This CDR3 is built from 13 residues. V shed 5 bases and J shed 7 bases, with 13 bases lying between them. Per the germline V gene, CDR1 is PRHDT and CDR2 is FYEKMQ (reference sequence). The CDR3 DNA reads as TGTGCCAGCAGCCCGCGGACCTCGAATACGCAGTATTTT. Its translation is CASSPRTSNTQYF.

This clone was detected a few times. For the CDR3, the DNA is TGTGCCAGTAGCCTCAGCGGGGGAAGAGACTACGAGCAGTACTTC. Translation gives CASSLSGGRDYEQYF. V and J are TRBV19 and TRBJ2-7; 8 bases are shared with TRBD2. CDR3 size: 15 residues. The V segment lost 6 bases and the J segment 3 bases; nucleotides outside the gene matches: 10. Germline CDR1 and CDR2: LNHDA and SQIVND (reference sequence).

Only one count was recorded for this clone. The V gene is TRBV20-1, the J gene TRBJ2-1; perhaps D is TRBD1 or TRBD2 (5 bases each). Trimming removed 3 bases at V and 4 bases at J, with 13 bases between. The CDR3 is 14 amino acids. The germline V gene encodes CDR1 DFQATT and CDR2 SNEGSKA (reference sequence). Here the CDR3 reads CSASRQGVYNEQFF. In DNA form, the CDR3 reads TGCAGTGCTAGTAGGCAGGGAGTTTACAATGAGCAGTTCTTC.

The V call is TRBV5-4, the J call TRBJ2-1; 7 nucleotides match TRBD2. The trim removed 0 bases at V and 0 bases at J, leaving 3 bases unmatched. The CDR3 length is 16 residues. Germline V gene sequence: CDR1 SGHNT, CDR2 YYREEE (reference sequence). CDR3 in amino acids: CASSLAAGSSYNEQFF. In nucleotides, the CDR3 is TGTGCCAGCAGCTTGGCAGCGGGGAGCTCCTACAATGAGCAGTTCTTC. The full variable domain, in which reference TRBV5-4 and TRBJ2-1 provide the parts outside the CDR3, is ETGVTQSPTHLIKTRGQQVTLRCSSQSGHNTVSWYQQALGQGPQFIFQYYREEENGRGNFPPRFSGLQFPNYSSELNVNALELDDSALYLCASSLAAGSSYNEQFFGPGTRLTVL.

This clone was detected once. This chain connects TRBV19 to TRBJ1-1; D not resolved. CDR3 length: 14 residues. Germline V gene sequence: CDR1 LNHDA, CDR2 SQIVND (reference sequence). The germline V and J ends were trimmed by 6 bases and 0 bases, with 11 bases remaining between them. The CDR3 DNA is TGTGCCAGTAGCCTCGATACCTTGAACACTGAAGCTTTCTTT. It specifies CASSLDTLNTEAFF. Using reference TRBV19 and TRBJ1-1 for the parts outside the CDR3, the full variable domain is DGGITQSPKYLFRKEGQNVTLSCEQNLNHDAMYWYRQDPGQGLRLIYYSQIVNDFQKGDIAEGYSVSREKKESFPLTVTSAQKNPTAFYLCASSLDTLNTEAFFGQGTRLTVV.

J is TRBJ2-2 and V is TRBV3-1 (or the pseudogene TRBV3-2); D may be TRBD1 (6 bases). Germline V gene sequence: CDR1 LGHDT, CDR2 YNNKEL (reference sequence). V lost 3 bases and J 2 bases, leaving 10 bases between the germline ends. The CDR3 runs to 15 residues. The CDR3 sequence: CASSHSGVNTGELFF. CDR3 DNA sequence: TGTGCCAGCAGCCACTCAGGGGTAAACACCGGGGAGCTGTTTTTT.

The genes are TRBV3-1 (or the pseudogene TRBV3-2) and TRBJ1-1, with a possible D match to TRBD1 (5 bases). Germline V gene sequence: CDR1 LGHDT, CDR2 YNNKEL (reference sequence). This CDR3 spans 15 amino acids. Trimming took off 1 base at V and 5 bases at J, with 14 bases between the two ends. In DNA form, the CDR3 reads TGTGCCAGCAGCCAAGGTCTGGGGGGTGTAACTGAAGCTTTCTTT. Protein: CASSQGLGGVTEAFF.

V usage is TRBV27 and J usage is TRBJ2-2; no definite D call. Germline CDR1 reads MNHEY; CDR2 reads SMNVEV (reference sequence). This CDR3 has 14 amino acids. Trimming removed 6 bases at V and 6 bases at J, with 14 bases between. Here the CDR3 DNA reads TGTGCCAGCAGAGTAGCCCATGGACCCGGGGAGCTGTTTTTT. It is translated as CASRVAHGPGELFF.

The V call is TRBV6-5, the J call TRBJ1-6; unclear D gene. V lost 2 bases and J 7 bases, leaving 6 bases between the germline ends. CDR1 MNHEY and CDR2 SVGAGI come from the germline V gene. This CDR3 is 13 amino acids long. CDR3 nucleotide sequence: TGTGCCAGCAGTTACGGTGAGAATTCACCCCTCCACTTT. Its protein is CASSYGENSPLHF.